This is a list of T cell receptor beta chains from one sample in a study of vaccination effects on CD4 cells after COVID-19. No cognate antigen is known for these TCRs. Produced via immunoSEQ multiplex PCR; TCRdb's table is partial and in-frame only. Here the sample spans about 31,000 clones, 55% to 75% being singletons. Sample: CD4+ T cells from PBMCs cultured with HCoV-229E spike peptides, taken before COVID-19 vaccination. The source of these receptors is a human donor who received a COVID-19 vaccine. Both conserved end residues are part of each CDR3. Each record gives: clone size, J gene, V gene, D gene, CDR3 protein, CDR3 DNA. A D gene is named only where the DNA matches it firmly. Some rows have no size entry. The others give once, few or many, or a class for an expanded clone.

size: -
J: TRBJ1-6
V: TRBV6-5
D: -
CDR3: CASSSKPYNSPLHF
DNA: TGTGCCAGCAGTTCCAAACCCTATAATTCACCCCTCCACTTT

size: -
J: TRBJ2-2
V: TRBV6-5
D: -
CDR3: CASNFGTNTGELFF
DNA: TGTGCCAGCAATTTCGGGACGAACACCGGGGAGCTGTTTTTT

size: -
J: TRBJ2-7
V: TRBV6-5
D: TRBD2
CDR3: CASRQAGLAGLQYF
DNA: TGTGCCAGCAGGCAGGCGGGGCTAGCGGGTCTGCAGTACTTC

size: -
J: TRBJ2-1
V: TRBV19
D: -
CDR3: CASSPIAGEQFF
DNA: TGTGCCAGTAGTCCCATAGCCGGTGAGCAGTTCTTC

size: few
J: TRBJ1-2
V: TRBV4-1
D: -
CDR3: CASSQVSRDYGYTF
DNA: TGCGCCAGCAGCCAAGTAAGCAGGGACTATGGCTACACCTTC

size: -
J: TRBJ1-1
V: TRBV6-1
D: -
CDR3: CASSERGWGNTEAFF
DNA: TGTGCCAGCAGTGAAAGGGGGTGGGGCAACACTGAAGCTTTCTTT

size: -
J: TRBJ1-1
V: TRBV5-5
D: -
CDR3: CASSRPGATEAFF
DNA: TGTGCCAGCAGCCGCCCGGGGGCCACTGAAGCTTTCTTT

size: few
J: TRBJ1-1
V: TRBV2
D: -
CDR3: CASSEAATRSNTEAFF
DNA: TGTGCCAGCAGTGAAGCGGCAACAAGATCGAACACTGAAGCTTTCTTT

size: -
J: TRBJ1-1
V: TRBV5-4
D: -
CDR3: CASSLAGGAGMNTEAFF
DNA: TGTGCCAGCAGCCTGGCTGGGGGCGCGGGTATGAACACTGAAGCTTTCTTT

size: -
J: TRBJ2-1
V: TRBV7-3
D: -
CDR3: CASSLRGLGEQFF
DNA: TGTGCCAGCAGCTTAAGAGGGCTGGGTGAGCAGTTCTTC

size: -
J: TRBJ2-1
V: TRBV3-1/TRBV3-2
D: -
CDR3: CASSRPVGEQFF
DNA: TGTGCCAGCAGCCGCCCGGTGGGGGAGCAGTTCTTC

size: -
J: TRBJ1-3
V: TRBV15
D: -
CDR3: CATSRGIGVASGNTIYF
DNA: TGTGCCACCAGCAGAGGGATTGGGGTAGCCTCTGGAAACACCATATATTTT

size: few
J: TRBJ2-3
V: TRBV7-3
D: -
CDR3: CASSKEGGVLKTQYF
DNA: TGTGCCAGCAGCAAGGAGGGCGGGGTTTTAAAGACGCAGTATTTT

size: -
J: TRBJ2-5
V: TRBV28
D: -
CDR3: CASSYRTQYF
DNA: TGTGCCAGCTCGTACCGGACCCAGTACTTC

size: -
J: TRBJ2-5
V: TRBV5-1
D: -
CDR3: CASSLQEETQYF
DNA: TGCGCCAGCAGCTTGCAGGAAGAGACCCAGTACTTC

size: once
J: TRBJ1-1
V: TRBV5-1
D: -
CDR3: CASSARRDTEAFF
DNA: TGCGCCAGCAGCGCCCGGAGGGACACTGAAGCTTTCTTT

size: -
J: TRBJ1-5
V: TRBV5-1
D: -
CDR3: CASSLAGYQPQHF
DNA: TGCGCCAGCAGCTTGGCCGGATATCAGCCCCAGCATTTT

size: -
J: TRBJ2-2
V: TRBV19
D: TRBD1
CDR3: CASSISFGQGGTGELFF
DNA: TGTGCCAGTAGTATTAGCTTCGGACAGGGGGGCACCGGGGAGCTGTTTTTT

size: once
J: TRBJ2-7
V: TRBV30
D: TRBD1
CDR3: CAWSTGGHSYEQYF
DNA: TGTGCCTGGTCTACAGGGGGCCACTCCTACGAGCAGTACTTC

size: -
J: TRBJ2-1
V: TRBV20-1
D: -
CDR3: CSASSLAGAHYNEQFF
DNA: TGCAGTGCTAGTTCCCTGGCAGGAGCCCATTACAATGAGCAGTTCTTC

size: once
J: TRBJ1-2
V: TRBV7-9
D: -
CDR3: CASSLARQSYGYTF
DNA: TGTGCCAGCAGCTTAGCGCGGCAGTCCTATGGCTACACCTTC

size: few
J: TRBJ1-5
V: TRBV2
D: -
CDR3: CASSGGLNQPQHF
DNA: TGTGCCAGCAGTGGGGGGTTAAATCAGCCCCAGCATTTT